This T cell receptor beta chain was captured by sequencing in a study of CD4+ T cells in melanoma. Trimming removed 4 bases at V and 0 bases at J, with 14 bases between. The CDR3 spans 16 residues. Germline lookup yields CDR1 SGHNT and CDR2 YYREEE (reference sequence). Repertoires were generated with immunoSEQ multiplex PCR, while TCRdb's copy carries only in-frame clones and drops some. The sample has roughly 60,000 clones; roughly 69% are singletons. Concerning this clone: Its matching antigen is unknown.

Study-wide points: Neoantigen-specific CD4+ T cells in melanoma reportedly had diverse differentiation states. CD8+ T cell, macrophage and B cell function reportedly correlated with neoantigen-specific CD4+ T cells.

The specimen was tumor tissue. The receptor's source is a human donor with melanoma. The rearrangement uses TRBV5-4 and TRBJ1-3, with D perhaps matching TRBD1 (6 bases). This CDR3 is CASSPGGPGSGNTIYF. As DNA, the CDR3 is TGTGCCAGCAGCCCGGGGGGGCCGGGCTCTGGAAACACCATATATTTT.